This T cell receptor (beta chain) stems from a study of T cell changes during pregnancy in multiple sclerosis. Only in-frame clones appear in the TCRdb table, and some are missing; sequencing was by immunoSEQ multiplex PCR. Of roughly 35,000 clones listed, 90% are singletons. V lost 5 bases, J lost 8 bases, and 15 bases stayed unmatched. The CDR3 loop spans 17 amino acids. Per germline, CDR1 SEHNR and CDR2 FQNEAQ (reference sequence). This receptor was identified in a female donor with multiple sclerosis, enrolled in a pregnancy study. This specimen was CD8+ T cells from peripheral blood mononuclear cells, taken after pregnancy. The V gene is TRBV7-9, the J gene TRBJ1-5; 10 positions match TRBD1. The CDR3 is CASSRTGGDRGVEPQHF. CDR3 DNA sequence: TGTGCCAGCAGCCGGACCGGTGGGGACAGGGGTGTGGAGCCCCAGCATTTT.